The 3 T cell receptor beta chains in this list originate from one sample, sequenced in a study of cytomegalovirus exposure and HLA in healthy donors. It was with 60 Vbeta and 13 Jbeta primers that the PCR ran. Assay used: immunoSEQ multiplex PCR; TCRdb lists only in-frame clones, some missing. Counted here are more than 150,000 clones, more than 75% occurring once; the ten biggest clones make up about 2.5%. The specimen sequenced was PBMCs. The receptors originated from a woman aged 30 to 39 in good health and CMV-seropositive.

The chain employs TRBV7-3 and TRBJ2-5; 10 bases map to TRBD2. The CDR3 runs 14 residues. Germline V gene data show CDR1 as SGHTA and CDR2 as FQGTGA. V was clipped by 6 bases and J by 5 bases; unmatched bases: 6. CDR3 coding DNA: TGTGCCAGCAGTGTAGCGGGGGGTGGGGAGACCCAGTACTTC. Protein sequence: CASSVAGGGETQYF.

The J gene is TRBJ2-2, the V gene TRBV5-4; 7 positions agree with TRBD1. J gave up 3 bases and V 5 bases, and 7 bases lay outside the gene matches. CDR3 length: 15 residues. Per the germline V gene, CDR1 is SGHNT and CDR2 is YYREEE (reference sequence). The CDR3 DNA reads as TGTGCCAGCAGAAAAATTGGACAGGACACCGGGGAGCTGTTTTTT. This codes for CASRKIGQDTGELFF.

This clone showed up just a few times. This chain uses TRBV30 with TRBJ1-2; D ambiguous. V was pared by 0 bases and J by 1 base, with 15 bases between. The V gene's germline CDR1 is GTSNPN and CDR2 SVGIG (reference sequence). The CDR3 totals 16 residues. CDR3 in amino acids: CAWSVFSGSGNYGYTF. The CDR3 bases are TGTGCCTGGAGTGTATTTAGCGGGTCTGGTAACTATGGCTACACCTTC.